The 16 T cell receptor beta chains below all came from one sample that was sequenced in a study of blood T cells in healthy people across ages. Using a J-beta primer mix together with a sample-barcoded 5' primer, a second PCR was run for roughly 6 to 12 cycles. TCRdb processed the 5' RACE reads anew with MiXCR; each CDR3 protein has one entry. This sample has roughly 700,000 distinct CDR3 sequences, with just under 25% found just once. The sample also formed part of further work on T cells of mothers and their children.

Sequencing used blood. The receptors were gathered from a boy younger than 18 in good health.

This clonotype was observed a few times. The V call is TRBV20-1, the J call TRBJ2-1, with 7 bases lining up with TRBD1. V lost 1 base and J lost 0; bases outside the gene matches: 6. Germline lookup yields CDR1 DFQATT and CDR2 SNEGSKA (reference sequence). CDR3 size: 16 residues. CDR3 amino acids: CSARALGQSSYNEQFF. Written as DNA, the CDR3 is TGCAGTGCTAGAGCCCTGGGACAGAGCTCCTACAATGAGCAGTTCTTC.

The chain joins TRBV28 to TRBJ1-5, with unresolved D. The CDR3 runs 12 residues. V was trimmed by 6 bases and J by 6 bases, leaving 9 bases between them. CDR1 is MDHEN and CDR2 is SYDVKM in the germline V gene. CDR3 sequence: CASRVYTQPQHF. CDR3 DNA sequence: TGTGCCAGCAGAGTTTATACTCAGCCCCAGCATTTT. Drawing the rest from reference TRBV28 and TRBJ1-5, the complete variable domain is DVKVTQSSRYLVKRTGEKVFLECVQDMDHENMFWYRQDPGLGLRLIYFSYDVKMKEKGDIPEGYSVSREKKERFSLILESASTNQTSMYLCASRVYTQPQHFGDGTRLSIL.

The V gene is TRBV18, the J gene TRBJ2-1; D ambiguous. The J call is in doubt because the DNA end fits TRBJ2-5 better. The CDR3 extends over 14 amino acids. Germline V gene data show CDR1 as KGHSH and CDR2 as LQKENI. The CDR3 is CASSPRSIEETQYF. The CDR3, as DNA: TGTGCCAGCTCACCCCGGAGTATAGAAGAGACCCAGTACTTC.

This clonotype has just a few counts. The chain joins TRBV7-2 to TRBJ2-5; 8 nucleotides line up with TRBD2. The CDR3 consists of 14 residues. V shed 3 bases and J 5 bases; nucleotides not matched to a gene: 5. CDR1 and CDR2 from the germline V gene are SGHTA and FQGNSA. The CDR3 reads CASSLGLVPETQYF. Written as DNA, the CDR3 is TGTGCCAGCAGCTTGGGACTAGTTCCGGAGACCCAGTACTTC.

J is TRBJ1-1 and V is TRBV27; 8 positions match TRBD1. The V gene's germline CDR1 is MNHEY and CDR2 SMNVEV (reference sequence). The CDR3 runs 15 residues. Trimming cost V 6 bases and J 5 bases; bases outside gene matches: 11. This chain's CDR3 is CASSNFQGAATEAFF. The CDR3 bases are TGTGCCAGCAGCAATTTTCAGGGGGCGGCGACTGAAGCTTTCTTT.

The rearrangement joins TRBV7-9 to TRBJ2-3; 7 bases fit TRBD2. In germline, CDR1 is SEHNR, CDR2 FQNEAQ (reference sequence). V was pared by 0 bases and J by 4 bases, with 7 bases of the junction left unmatched. CDR3 size: 16 residues. CDR3 sequence reads: CASSLALRGRADTQYF. The CDR3 DNA is TGTGCCAGCAGCTTAGCGCTAAGAGGGAGGGCAGATACGCAGTATTTT.

This clonotype was counted between two and nine times. The chain joins TRBV7-2 to TRBJ1-2; D perhaps matches TRBD1 (6 bases). V shed 5 bases and J shed 8 bases, with 15 bases lying between them. This CDR3 region has 13 residues. CDR1 is SGHTA, CDR2 FQGNSA, per germline. The DNA of the CDR3 is TGTGCCAGCAGCCTAGAGGGGGTGCGGGGCTACACCTTC. The encoded protein is CASSLEGVRGYTF.

Comments on this clonotype: A read error may produce the germline difference seen at one junction end. The gene calls are TRBV7-9 and TRBJ1-2; D is uncertain. CDR1 is SEHNR and CDR2 is FQNEAQ in the germline V gene (reference sequence). There are 16 residues in the CDR3. The CDR3 loop is CASSLVGQDQNYGYTF. The CDR3 DNA follows: TGTGCCAGCAGCTTAGTCGGCCAGGACCAGAACTACGGCTACACCTTC. The variable domain in full, completed from reference TRBV7-9 and TRBJ1-2, reads DTGVSQNPRHKITKRGQNVTFRCDPISEHNRLYWYRQTLGQGPEFLTYFQNEAQLEKSRLLSDRFSAERPKGSFSTLEIQRTEQGDSAMYLCASSLVGQDQNYGYTFGSGTRLTVV.

This clonotype came up a few times. The chain recombines TRBV7-2 with TRBJ2-5; unclear D gene. The DNA end favors TRBJ2-1, so the J call may be wrong. Germline CDR1 is SGHTA and CDR2 is FQGNSA. This CDR3 comprises 15 residues. The CDR3 protein is CASSLDRATYNEQFF. Here the CDR3 DNA reads TGTGCCAGCAGCTTAGATAGGGCCACCTACAATGAGCAGTTCTTC.

This clonotype came up a few times. V usage is TRBV11-3 and J usage is TRBJ2-2; D is unresolved. The length of the CDR3 is 14 residues. Germline V gene sequence: CDR1 SGHNT, CDR2 YENEEA. V lost 2 bases, J lost 4 bases, and 8 bases lay in between. CDR3 amino acids: CASSLSRPTGELFF. DNA of the CDR3: TGTGCCAGCAGCTTATCCCGGCCCACCGGGGAGCTGTTTTTT.

The V gene is TRBV3-1, the J gene TRBJ2-7, with 7 positions matching TRBD2. From germline, CDR1 is LGHDT and CDR2 YNNKEL (reference sequence). The CDR3 loop spans 17 amino acids. V dropped 1 base and J dropped 3; count of bases not matched to a gene: 12. CDR3: CASSQGLGEGYFYEQYF. In DNA, the CDR3 is TGTGCCAGCAGCCAAGGTCTCGGGGAGGGATATTTCTACGAGCAGTACTTC.

This chain links TRBV6-2 or TRBV6-3 with TRBJ2-5; 7 nucleotides line up with TRBD1. The tail of the sequence fits TRBJ2-7 better, so the J call may be wrong. The length of the CDR3 is 15 residues. Germline loops: CDR1 MNHEY, CDR2 SVGEGT. The CDR3, as DNA: TGTGCCAGCAGTTACGGACAGGCGGCCGCCTACGAGCAGTACTTC. As protein: CASSYGQAAAYEQYF.

The chain joins TRBV10-3 to TRBJ2-1; TRBD2 is a possible D gene (5 bases). The tail of the sequence fits TRBJ2-7 better, so the J call may be wrong. Germline V gene lookup returns CDR1 ENHRY and CDR2 SYGVKD. The CDR3 contains 13 residues. The CDR3 sequence: CAISDDGWREQYF. CDR3 coding DNA: TGTGCCATCAGTGATGATGGCTGGAGGGAGCAGTACTTC.

This clonotype occurred many times. The chain recombines TRBV4-3 with TRBJ2-6; no clear D gene. V dropped 2 bases and J dropped 4 bases, with 9 bases sitting between them. Per germline, CDR1 LGHNA and CDR2 YSLEER. This CDR3 is built from 15 residues. The CDR3: CASSQTLTGANVLTF. As DNA, the CDR3 is TGCGCCAGCAGCCAAACTCTAACGGGGGCCAACGTCCTGACTTTC.

This chain links TRBV7-2 with TRBJ2-5; no clear D gene. This CDR3 region has 14 residues. V was clipped by 1 base and J by 4 bases, with 10 bases between them. Germline values: CDR1 SGHTA, CDR2 FQGNSA. CDR3: CASSLVQGLETQYF. The CDR3 coding sequence is TGTGCCAGCAGCTTAGTTCAAGGGTTAGAGACCCAGTACTTC.

This clonotype was detected only a few times. The chain uses TRBV5-1 and TRBJ2-5; 12 bases align to TRBD2. The CDR3 runs 14 residues. After removal of 4 bases from V and 5 bases from J, the junction contained 3 bases not matched to a gene. In germline, CDR1 is SGHRS, CDR2 YFSETQ. CDR3 amino acids: CASSGGTSGETQYF. CDR3 coding DNA: TGCGCCAGCAGCGGAGGGACTAGCGGGGAGACCCAGTACTTC.